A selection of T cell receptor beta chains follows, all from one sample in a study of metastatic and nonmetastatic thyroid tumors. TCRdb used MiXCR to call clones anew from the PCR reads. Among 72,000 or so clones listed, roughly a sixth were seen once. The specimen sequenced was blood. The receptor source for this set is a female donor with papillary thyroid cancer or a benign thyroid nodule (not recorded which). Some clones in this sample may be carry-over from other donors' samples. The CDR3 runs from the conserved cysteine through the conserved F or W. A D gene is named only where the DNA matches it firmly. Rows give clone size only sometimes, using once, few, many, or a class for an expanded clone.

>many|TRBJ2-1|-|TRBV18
CASSPPGEQFF
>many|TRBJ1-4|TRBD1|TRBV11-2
CASSFDRDNEKLFF
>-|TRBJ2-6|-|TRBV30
CAWTPPGAEGSGANVLTF
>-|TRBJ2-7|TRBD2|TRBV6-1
CASLAGDSYEQYF
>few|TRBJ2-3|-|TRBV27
CASSLAGVDTHYF
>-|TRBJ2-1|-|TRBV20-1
CSASGASESNEQFF
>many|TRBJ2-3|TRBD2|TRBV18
CASSPRLADLSSTDTQYF
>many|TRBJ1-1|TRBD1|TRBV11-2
CASSSPGQGSNTEAFF
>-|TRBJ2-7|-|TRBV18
CASSTEAGGSYEQYF
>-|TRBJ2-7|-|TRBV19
CASSISGQAPYDQYF
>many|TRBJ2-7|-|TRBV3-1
CASSPRDGNYEQYF
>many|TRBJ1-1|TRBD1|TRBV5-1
CASSSFGGTANTEAFF
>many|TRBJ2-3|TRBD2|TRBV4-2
CASSQAVAGGWADTQYF
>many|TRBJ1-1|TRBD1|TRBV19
CASSIRTGEGAFF
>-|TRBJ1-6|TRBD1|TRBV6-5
CASSYFWTGGAGSPLHF
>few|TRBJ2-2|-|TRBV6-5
CASSYDSSANTGELFF
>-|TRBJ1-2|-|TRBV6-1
CASSPAPGAGYGYTF
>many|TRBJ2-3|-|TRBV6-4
CASSEVGARGTDTQYF
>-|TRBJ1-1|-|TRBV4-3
CASSQDFQGNTEAFF
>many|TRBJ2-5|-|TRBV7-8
CASSSRETQYF
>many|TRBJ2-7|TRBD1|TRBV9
CASSQGQGSYEQYF
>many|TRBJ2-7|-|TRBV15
CATSRGLAVNEQYF
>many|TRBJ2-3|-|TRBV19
CASSSALDTQYF
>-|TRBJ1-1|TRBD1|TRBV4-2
CASSQGWDSNTEAFF
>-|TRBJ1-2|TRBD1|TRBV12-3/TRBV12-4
CASSSDRGSGGYTF
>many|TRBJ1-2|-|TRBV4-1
CASSHINRPGFNYGYTF
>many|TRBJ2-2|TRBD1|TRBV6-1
CASSVSTGDTGELFF
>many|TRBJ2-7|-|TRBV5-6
CASSPSQRAKQYF
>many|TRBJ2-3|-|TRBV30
CAWSIGGRSDTQYF
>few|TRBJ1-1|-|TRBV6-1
CASSHTTRVNTEAFF
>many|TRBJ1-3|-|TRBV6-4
CASSDLRGQPTLSGNTIYF
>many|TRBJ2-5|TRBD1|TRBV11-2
CASSLIRGWETQYF
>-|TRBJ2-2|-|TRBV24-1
CATSEGGAGGELFF
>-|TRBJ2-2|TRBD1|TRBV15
CATSRATGGGTGELFF
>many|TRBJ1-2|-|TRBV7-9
CASSPISVYYGYTF
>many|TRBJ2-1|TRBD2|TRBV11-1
CASSLGALAGISNEQFF
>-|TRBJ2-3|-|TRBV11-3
CASSLDPGSKDTQYF
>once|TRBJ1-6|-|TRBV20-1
CSARTDVGGSYNSPLHF
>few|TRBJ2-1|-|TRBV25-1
CASSEWGVNEQFF
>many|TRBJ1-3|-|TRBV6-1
CASNEWEQISGNTIYF
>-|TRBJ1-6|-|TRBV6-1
CASSGGSRGPLHF